This T cell receptor (beta chain) stems from a study of early T cells in non-severe SARS-CoV-2 infection. As for the study in general: Bulk RNA isolated from unsorted whole blood underwent sequencing; chains were not paired.

This clonotype was picked up a small number of times. Its cognate antigen is unknown. As part of library construction, unique molecular identifiers were attached to individual cDNA molecules. TCRdb redid the calling of the 5' RACE reads with MiXCR, one entry per CDR3 protein. The profile covers fewer than 80,000 distinct CDR3 sequences, with 12% appearing a single time and over 1% taken by the ten largest. Per germline, CDR1 MDHEN and CDR2 SYDVKM. The CDR3 covers 15 residues. V shed 4 bases and J shed 0 bases, with 11 bases lying between them. Whole-study results and caveats: There was a bias toward anti-spike CD8 responses in VDJdb matching, which missed private and CD4 specificities.

Sequencing used whole blood, obtained at baseline. The receptor's source is an adult who was a healthcare worker with PCR-confirmed SARS-CoV-2 infection or an uninfected control (not recorded which). The donor label of this sample is uncertain. V and J are TRBV28 and TRBJ2-3; D remains unclear. The CDR3 nucleotides are TGTGCCAGCAGTTCGTCGACCGCTAGCACAGATACGCAGTATTTT. This translates into CASSSSTASTDTQYF.